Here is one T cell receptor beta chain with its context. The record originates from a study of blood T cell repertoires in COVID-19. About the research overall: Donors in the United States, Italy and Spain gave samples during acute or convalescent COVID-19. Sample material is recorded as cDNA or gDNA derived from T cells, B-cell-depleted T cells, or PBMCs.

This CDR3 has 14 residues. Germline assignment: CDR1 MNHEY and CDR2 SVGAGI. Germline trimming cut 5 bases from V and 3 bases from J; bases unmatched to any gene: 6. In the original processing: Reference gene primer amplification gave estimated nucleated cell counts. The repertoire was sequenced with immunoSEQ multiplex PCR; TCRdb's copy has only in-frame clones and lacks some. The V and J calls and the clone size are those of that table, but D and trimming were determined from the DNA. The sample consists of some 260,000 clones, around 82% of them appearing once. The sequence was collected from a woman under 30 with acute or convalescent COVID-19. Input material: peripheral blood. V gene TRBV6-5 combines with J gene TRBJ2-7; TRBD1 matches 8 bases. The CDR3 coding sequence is TGTGCCAGCAGTCCAGGGGGCCGTAACTACGAGCAGTACTTC. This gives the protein CASSPGGRNYEQYF.